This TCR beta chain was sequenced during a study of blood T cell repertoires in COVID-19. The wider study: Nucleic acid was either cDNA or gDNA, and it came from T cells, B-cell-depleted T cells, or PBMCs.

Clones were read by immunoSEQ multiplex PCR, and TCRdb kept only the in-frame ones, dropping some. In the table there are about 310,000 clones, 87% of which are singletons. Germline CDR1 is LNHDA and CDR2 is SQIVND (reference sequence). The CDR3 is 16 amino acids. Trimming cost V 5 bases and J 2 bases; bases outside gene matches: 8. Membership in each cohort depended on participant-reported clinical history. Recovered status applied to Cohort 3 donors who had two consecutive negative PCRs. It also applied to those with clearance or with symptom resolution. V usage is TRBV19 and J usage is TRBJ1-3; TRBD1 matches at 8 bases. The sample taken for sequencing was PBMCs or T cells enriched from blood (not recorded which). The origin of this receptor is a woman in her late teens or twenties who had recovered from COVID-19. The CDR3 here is CASSSRRGPAGNTIYF. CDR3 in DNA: TGTGCCAGTAGTTCCCGCAGGGGGCCGGCTGGAAACACCATATATTTT.